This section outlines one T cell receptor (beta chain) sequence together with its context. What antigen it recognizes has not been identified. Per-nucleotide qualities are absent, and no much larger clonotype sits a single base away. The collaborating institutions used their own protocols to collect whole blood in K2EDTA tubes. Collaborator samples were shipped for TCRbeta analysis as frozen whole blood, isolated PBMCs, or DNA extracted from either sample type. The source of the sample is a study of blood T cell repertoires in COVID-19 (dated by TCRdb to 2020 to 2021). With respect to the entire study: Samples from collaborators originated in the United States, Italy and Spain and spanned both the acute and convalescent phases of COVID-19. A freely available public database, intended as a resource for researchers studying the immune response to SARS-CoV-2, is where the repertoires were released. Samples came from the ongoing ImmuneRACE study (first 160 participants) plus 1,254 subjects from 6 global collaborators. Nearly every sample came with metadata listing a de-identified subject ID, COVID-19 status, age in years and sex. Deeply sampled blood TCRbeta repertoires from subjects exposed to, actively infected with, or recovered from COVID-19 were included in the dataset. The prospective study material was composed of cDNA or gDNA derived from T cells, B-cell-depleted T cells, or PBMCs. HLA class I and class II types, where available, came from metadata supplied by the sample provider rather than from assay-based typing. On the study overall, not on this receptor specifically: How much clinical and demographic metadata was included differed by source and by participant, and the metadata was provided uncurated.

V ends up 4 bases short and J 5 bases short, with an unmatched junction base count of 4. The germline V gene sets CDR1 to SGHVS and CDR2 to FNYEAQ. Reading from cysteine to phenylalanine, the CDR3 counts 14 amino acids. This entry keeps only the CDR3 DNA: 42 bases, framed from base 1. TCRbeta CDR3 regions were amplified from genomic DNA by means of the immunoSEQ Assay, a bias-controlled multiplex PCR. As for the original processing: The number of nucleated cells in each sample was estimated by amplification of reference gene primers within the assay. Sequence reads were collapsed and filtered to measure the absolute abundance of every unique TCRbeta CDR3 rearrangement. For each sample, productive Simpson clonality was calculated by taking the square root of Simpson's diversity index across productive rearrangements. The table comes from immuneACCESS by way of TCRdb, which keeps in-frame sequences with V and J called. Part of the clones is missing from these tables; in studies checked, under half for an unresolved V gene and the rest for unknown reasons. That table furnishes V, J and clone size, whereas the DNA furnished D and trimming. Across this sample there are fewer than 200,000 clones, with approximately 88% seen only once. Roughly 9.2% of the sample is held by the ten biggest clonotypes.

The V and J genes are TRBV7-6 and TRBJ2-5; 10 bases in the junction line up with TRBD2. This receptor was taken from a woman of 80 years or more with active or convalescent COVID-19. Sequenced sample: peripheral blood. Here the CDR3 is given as CASSSGLAYETQYF. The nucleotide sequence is TGTGCCAGCAGCTCGGGACTAGCGTATGAGACCCAGTACTTC.